The source of this T cell receptor beta chain is a study of PD-L1 blockade in urothelial cancer. Across the whole study: It was in the mid-2010s that patients started atezolizumab at 1,200 mg intravenously every 3 weeks.

Germline loops: CDR1 SNHLY, CDR2 FYNNEI. This CDR3 contains 13 residues. V lost 4 bases and J lost 5; bases outside the gene matches: 4. Here immunoSEQ multiplex PCR was the method, and the copy in TCRdb shows in-frame clones only, minus some. The sample contains more than 90,000 clones, roughly 84% of which appear only once. The time point was: pretreatment peripheral blood. The receptor's source is a man aged 60 to 75 with urothelial cancer. This material consisted of PBMCs, taken around atezolizumab (anti-PD-L1) treatment. The V and J genes are TRBV2 and TRBJ2-5; the match to TRBD1 covers 7 bases. CDR3: CASSALQGETQYF. The CDR3 nucleotides are TGTGCCAGCAGTGCTCTACAGGGGGAGACCCAGTACTTC.